The TCR beta chain under discussion was sequenced for a study of CD8 T cells in Susac syndrome. Study observations and caveats: TCR sequencing and HLA analysis covered a relatively small number of individuals.

It was with random hexamers that 0.5 to 1 ug RNA was reverse transcribed. Across 54 Vbeta and 13 Jbeta, TCR beta CDR3 was amplified with immunoSEQ multiplex PCR. One entry per CDR3 protein results from TCRdb running MiXCR on the immunoSEQ multiplex PCR reads. The sample gives hundreds of thousands of distinct CDR3 sequences, roughly 90% of which show up once; less than 0.15% is in the top ten. V shed 0 bases and J 6 bases; nucleotides not matched to a gene: 4. CDR1 LGHDT and CDR2 YNNKEL come from the germline V gene (reference sequence). This CDR3 spans 16 amino acids. As concerns this clonotype: Its antigen is still unknown.

The T cells that were sequenced for TCR beta were CD8+ and CD4+ cells from blood. Multiple sclerosis controls were treatment-naive patients with stable or active relapsing-remitting disease. The receptor was isolated from a human donor with multiple sclerosis. V gene TRBV3-1 combines with J gene TRBJ2-1; 11 bases map to TRBD2. Sequences were obtained from CD8+ T cells from PBMCs. CDR3 sequence (DNA): TGTGCCAGCAGCCAAGATTCCGGACTAGCGGGCAATGAGCAGTTCTTC. This encodes CASSQDSGLAGNEQFF.